The 6 T cell receptor beta chains given below trace back to one sample, sequenced in a study of blood T cells in healthy people across ages (dated by TCRdb to about 2015). The method behind the library was 5' RACE. TCRdb records Illumina HiSeq 2500 as the sequencer. A second PCR of about 6 to 12 cycles was run with a J-beta primer mix and a sample-barcoded 5' primer. TCRdb ran its own pipeline on the public reads, namely fastp trimming at Q25 and MiXCR clone calling, and kept in-frame beta chains. Duplicate CDR3 protein sequences are folded into a single record with the most common DNA and genes. Counted in this sample were fewer than 900,000 distinct CDR3 sequences; roughly 47% of them appeared once. Approximately 22% of the sample is taken by the ten largest. Sample: blood. These TCRs come from a woman between 55 and 75 years old in good health.

In its sample, this clonotype was seen many times. V usage is TRBV27 and J usage is TRBJ1-2; D gene uncertain. This CDR3 contains 12 residues. Trimming pared 2 bases from V and 6 bases from J, leaving 7 bases between. Per the germline V gene, CDR1 is MNHEY and CDR2 is SMNVEV (reference sequence). The CDR3 sequence: CASSLGGDGYTF. The DNA of the CDR3 is TGTGCCAGCAGTTTAGGCGGGGATGGCTACACCTTC.

The table lists this clonotype with a few counts. The CDR3 here is CASSLGDTRSYNEQYF. DNA of the CDR3: TGCGCCAGCAGCTTGGGGGACACCCGCTCCTACAATGAGCAGTACTTC. J is TRBJ2-1 and V is TRBV5-1; TRBD1 is a possible D gene (6 bases). The tail of the sequence fits TRBJ2-7 better, so the J call may be wrong. Looked up from germline, CDR1 is SGHRS and CDR2 is YFSETQ. The CDR3 has 16 amino acids.

V is TRBV29-1 and J is TRBJ1-4; 7 bases line up with TRBD1. The CDR3 totals 12 residues. Germline V CDR1 and CDR2: SQVTM, ANQGSEA. Losses at the gene ends were 4 bases for V and 8 bases for J; bases not matched to a gene: 4. CDR3 DNA sequence: TGCAGCGTTGTAACAGGGGACGAAAAACTGTTTTTT. It translates to CSVVTGDEKLFF. Together with reference TRBV29-1 and TRBJ1-4, the CDR3 gives the full variable domain: SAVISQKPSRDICQRGTSLTIQCQVDSQVTMMFWYRQQPGQSLTLIATANQGSEATYESGFVIDKFPISRPNLTFSTLTVSNMSPEDSSIYLCSVVTGDEKLFFGSGTQLSVL.

The J gene is TRBJ2-5, the V gene TRBV6-1, with TRBD1 matching over 7 bases. Germline CDR1 reads MNHNS; CDR2 reads SASEGT. The junction had 13 bases not matched to a gene; V was cut back by 2 bases and J by 7 bases. This CDR3 has 16 residues. The CDR3 bases are TGTGCCAGCAGTGAATCCTCGGGACAGCCCGTAGGGACCCAGTACTTC. It yields the protein CASSESSGQPVGTQYF.

V usage is TRBV11-1 and J usage is TRBJ2-5; 9 bases fit TRBD2. The CDR3 runs to 15 residues. J gave up 4 bases and V 1 base, and 4 bases lay outside the gene matches. Germline V gene sequence: CDR1 SGHAT, CDR2 FQDESV (reference sequence). In DNA, the CDR3 is TGTGCCAGCAGCTTAGAAGGGACTAGCCGAGAGACCCAGTACTTC. Amino acid sequence: CASSLEGTSRETQYF.

This clonotype was seen just once. This sequence joins TRBV3-1 and TRBJ2-1; D is tentatively TRBD1 or TRBD2 (6 bases each). V shed 0 bases and J shed 6 bases, with 15 bases lying between them. The CDR3 contains 16 residues. Germline CDR1 reads LGHDT; CDR2 reads YNNKEL (reference sequence). For the CDR3, the DNA is TGTGCCAGCAGCCAAGATATGAGGGGGGCCGGCAATGAGCAGTTCTTC. Translation gives CASSQDMRGAGNEQFF.